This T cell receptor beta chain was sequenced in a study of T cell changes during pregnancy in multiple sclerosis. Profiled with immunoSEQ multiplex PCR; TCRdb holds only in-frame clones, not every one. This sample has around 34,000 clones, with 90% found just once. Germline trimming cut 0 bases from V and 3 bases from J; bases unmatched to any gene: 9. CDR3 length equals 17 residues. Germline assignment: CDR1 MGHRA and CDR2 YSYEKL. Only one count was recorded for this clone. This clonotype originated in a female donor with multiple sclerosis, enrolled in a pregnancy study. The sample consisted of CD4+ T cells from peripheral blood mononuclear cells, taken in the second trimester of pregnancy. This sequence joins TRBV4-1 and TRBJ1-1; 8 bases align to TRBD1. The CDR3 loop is CASSQETFGTGYTEAFF. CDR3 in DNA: TGCGCCAGCAGCCAAGAAACGTTCGGGACAGGCTACACTGAAGCTTTCTTT.